These T cell receptor beta chains were read from a single sample in a study of PD-L1 blockade in urothelial cancer. Data came from immunoSEQ multiplex PCR; TCRdb stores just in-frame clones and leaves some out. Among around 130,000 clones listed, about 88% were seen once. This material consisted of PBMCs, taken around atezolizumab (anti-PD-L1) treatment. The receptors originated from a man in his forties or fifties with urothelial cancer. The CDR3 runs from the conserved cysteine through the conserved F or W. A D gene is named only where the DNA matches it firmly. Clone sizes are given selectively: once, few, many, or a class where the clone is expanded.

V: TRBV7-3; size: NA; D: NA; J: TRBJ1-4; DNA: TGTGCCAGCAGCTTGCCAGGGAATGCAACTAATGAAAAACTGTTTTTT; CDR3: CASSLPGNATNEKLFF
V: TRBV6-6; size: NA; D: NA; J: TRBJ1-3; DNA: TGTGCCAGCAGTTATACAGGGTGGGGAAACACCATATATTTT; CDR3: CASSYTGWGNTIYF
V: TRBV28; size: NA; D: NA; J: TRBJ1-3; DNA: TGTGCCAGCAGTTTCAGCCCGGGGGTAGGAAACACCATATATTTT; CDR3: CASSFSPGVGNTIYF
V: TRBV28; size: NA; D: NA; J: TRBJ1-1; DNA: TGTGCCAGCAGTTTAACGACTGGTGAAGCTTTCTTT; CDR3: CASSLTTGEAFF
V: TRBV6-1; size: NA; D: NA; J: TRBJ1-6; DNA: TGTGCCAGCAGTGAGGTGGGGCACTATAATTCACCCCTCCACTTT; CDR3: CASSEVGHYNSPLHF
V: TRBV29-1; size: NA; D: TRBD1; J: TRBJ2-7; DNA: TGCAGCGTTGGGCGTACAGGGGAGTACGAGCAGTACTTC; CDR3: CSVGRTGEYEQYF
V: TRBV18; size: NA; D: TRBD2; J: TRBJ2-1; DNA: TGTGCCAGCTCACCGGGACTAGCGGGAAACAATGAGCAGTTCTTC; CDR3: CASSPGLAGNNEQFF
V: TRBV20-1; size: NA; D: NA; J: TRBJ2-1; DNA: TGCAGTGCGAGCCGCCTCGTCGAGCAGTTCTTC; CDR3: CSASRLVEQFF
V: TRBV7-2; size: NA; D: TRBD2; J: TRBJ2-7; DNA: TGTGCCAGCAGCTTCCGTAGGACTAGCTACGAGCAGTACTTC; CDR3: CASSFRRTSYEQYF
V: TRBV6-5; size: NA; D: TRBD1; J: TRBJ2-7; DNA: TGTGCCAGCAGCTTACAACAGGGGGGAGCCTACGAGCAGTACTTC; CDR3: CASSLQQGGAYEQYF
V: TRBV7-6; size: few; D: TRBD1; J: TRBJ2-7; DNA: TGTGCCAGCAGCTCAGGCCGCCGGGACAGACTCTACGAGCAGTACTTC; CDR3: CASSSGRRDRLYEQYF
V: TRBV7-3; size: NA; D: TRBD1; J: TRBJ2-1; DNA: TGTGCCAGCAGCTTAACCCCCGGGACAGTATACAATGAGCAGTTCTTC; CDR3: CASSLTPGTVYNEQFF
V: TRBV19; size: NA; D: NA; J: TRBJ2-5; DNA: TGTGCCAGTAGTATTAATGCAGGCCTACAAGAGACCCAGTACTTC; CDR3: CASSINAGLQETQYF
V: TRBV5-8; size: NA; D: NA; J: TRBJ2-7; DNA: TGTGCCAGCAGCTCACTTGCGGGACTGCAGTACTTC; CDR3: CASSSLAGLQYF
V: TRBV30; size: NA; D: TRBD1; J: TRBJ1-1; DNA: TGTGCCTGGTACAGACAGGGGGGCACTGAAGCTTTCTTT; CDR3: CAWYRQGGTEAFF
V: TRBV15; size: NA; D: NA; J: TRBJ1-1; DNA: TGTGCCACCAGCAGAGAGATTACGGGGGTAGGTTTCTTT; CDR3: CATSREITGVGFF
V: TRBV4-1; size: NA; D: TRBD2; J: TRBJ2-1; DNA: TGCGCCAGCAGCCTGTCTAGGACTAGCGGGGCCTACAATGAGCAGTTCTTC; CDR3: CASSLSRTSGAYNEQFF
V: TRBV15; size: NA; D: NA; J: TRBJ2-1; DNA: TGTGCCACCAGCAGAGATCGGGTTCGGAATGAGCAGTTCTTC; CDR3: CATSRDRVRNEQFF
V: TRBV14; size: NA; D: TRBD2; J: TRBJ2-3; DNA: TGTGCCAGCAGTATACTAGCGTACACAGATACGCAGTATTTT; CDR3: CASSILAYTDTQYF
V: TRBV4-1; size: NA; D: NA; J: TRBJ1-6; DNA: TGCGCCAGCAGCCAAGAAGCCCACAGAAGCTCCTATAATTCACCCCTCCACTTT; CDR3: CASSQEAHRSSYNSPLHF
V: TRBV20-1; size: few; D: NA; J: TRBJ1-1; DNA: TGCAGTGTTGATGCGAGGACTGAAGCTTTCTTT; CDR3: CSVDARTEAFF
V: TRBV28; size: NA; D: NA; J: TRBJ1-3; DNA: TGTGCCAGCGAAGCTTCCCACTCTGGAAACACCATATATTTT; CDR3: CASEASHSGNTIYF
V: TRBV5-1; size: NA; D: NA; J: TRBJ1-3; DNA: TGCGCCAGCAGCTTGCAACCAGGGTCTGGAAACACCATATATTTT; CDR3: CASSLQPGSGNTIYF
V: TRBV28; size: NA; D: TRBD1; J: TRBJ1-2; DNA: TGTGCCAGCACTCTCCTGAGGGGGCGCGCCTATGGCTACACCTTC; CDR3: CASTLLRGRAYGYTF
V: TRBV28; size: NA; D: NA; J: TRBJ1-2; DNA: TGTGCCAGCAGACCTTCTGGCAGTGGCTACACCTTC; CDR3: CASRPSGSGYTF
V: TRBV5-6; size: many; D: NA; J: TRBJ2-1; DNA: TGTGCCAGCAGCTTGGAAGTTTATGATCTAGCGTATACCTACAATGAGCAGTTCTTC; CDR3: CASSLEVYDLAYTYNEQFF
V: TRBV7-6; size: NA; D: TRBD2; J: TRBJ2-5; DNA: TGTGCCAGCACCTTCCGGACTAGCGGGAGGGGGGAGACCCAGTACTTC; CDR3: CASTFRTSGRGETQYF
V: TRBV27; size: NA; D: NA; J: TRBJ1-1; DNA: TGTGCCAGCAGACAGGCAGGGGTCACTGAAGCTTTCTTT; CDR3: CASRQAGVTEAFF
V: TRBV9; size: NA; D: TRBD2; J: TRBJ2-1; DNA: TGTGCCAGCAGCGTACTAGCGGGAGTGGCTGAGCAGTTCTTC; CDR3: CASSVLAGVAEQFF
V: TRBV9; size: NA; D: NA; J: TRBJ2-2; DNA: TGTGCCAGCAGCGTAGGATGGGCTAGCGCCACCGGGGAGCTGTTTTTT; CDR3: CASSVGWASATGELFF
V: TRBV12-5; size: NA; D: NA; J: TRBJ1-1; DNA: TGTGCTAGTGGAGAGGGTGGCACTGAAGCTTTCTTT; CDR3: CASGEGGTEAFF